Presented here are 32 T cell receptor beta chains from one specimen sequenced in a study of CD8 T cells in Susac syndrome. An amount of RNA that ranged from about 0.45 to 1 ug was reverse transcribed with random hexamers. In TCRdb, the immunoSEQ multiplex PCR reads were re-called with MiXCR into one record per CDR3 protein. The sample lists roughly 80,000 distinct CDR3 sequences; roughly 94% were seen once. The sample was CD8+ T cells from PBMCs. The source is a human donor in good health.

The gene calls are TRBV9 and TRBJ2-7; 7 bases line up with TRBD2. The germline V gene encodes CDR1 SGDLS and CDR2 YYNGEE. Trimming removed 0 bases from V and 0 bases from J; junction bases left unmatched: 3. This CDR3 is built from 15 residues. CDR3 protein: CASSVGRGFSYEQYF. In nucleotides, the CDR3 is TGTGCCAGCAGCGTAGGGCGGGGGTTCTCCTACGAGCAGTACTTC.

The chain employs TRBV30 and TRBJ2-5, with D unclear. The CDR3 covers 12 residues. V was trimmed by 1 base and J by 5 bases, leaving 8 bases between them. From germline, CDR1 is GTSNPN and CDR2 SVGIG (reference sequence). CDR3 residues: CAWSGFSETQYF. The CDR3 DNA sequence: TGTGCCTGGAGTGGGTTTTCGGAGACCCAGTACTTC.

The CDR3 coding sequence is TGTGCCAGCAGTTACTCGGGACCAGGGTCTCAGCCCCAGCATTTT. Encoded protein: CASSYSGPGSQPQHF. V is TRBV6-2 or TRBV6-3 and J is TRBJ1-5; maybe TRBD1 (5 bases). Trimming removed 0 bases at V and 6 bases at J, with 12 bases between. There are 15 residues in the CDR3. From germline, CDR1 is MNHEY and CDR2 SVGEGT.

The rearrangement joins TRBV9 to TRBJ2-1; 10 positions match TRBD2. Germline V gene sequence: CDR1 SGDLS, CDR2 YYNGEE. The CDR3 spans 16 residues. V shed 2 bases and J 2 bases; nucleotides not matched to a gene: 4. The CDR3 nucleotides are TGTGCCAGCAGCGTCCTACTAGCGGGGCCCTACAATGAGCAGTTCTTC. Its protein is CASSVLLAGPYNEQFF.

V usage is TRBV20-1 and J usage is TRBJ1-1; tentatively, D is TRBD1 (5 bases). The CDR3 is made up of 13 amino acids. The V end was cut by 5 bases, the J end by 1 base, with 11 bases between. Germline values: CDR1 DFQATT, CDR2 SNEGSKA (reference sequence). The CDR3 coding sequence is TGCAGTGCTGCGCAGGGAACGAACACTGAAGCTTTCTTT. It is translated as CSAAQGTNTEAFF.

The genes are TRBV20-1 and TRBJ1-3; D is possibly TRBD1 (5 bases). The germline CDR1 and CDR2 sequences are DFQATT and SNEGSKA (reference sequence). The ends were cut back, 1 base at V and 0 bases at J, with 10 bases in the middle. CDR3 length equals 15 residues. The CDR3 sequence: CSARVSGLSGNTIYF. The DNA of the CDR3 is TGCAGTGCTAGAGTTTCAGGGCTCTCTGGAAACACCATATATTTT.

The chain employs TRBV24-1 and TRBJ2-3; D gene unclear. The CDR3 spans 14 residues. Germline V gene lookup returns CDR1 KGHDR and CDR2 SFDVKD. V shed 2 bases and J shed 2 bases, with 7 bases lying between them. CDR3 nucleotides: TGTGCCACCAGTGATTGGAGCACCACAGATACGCAGTATTTT. It is translated as CATSDWSTTDTQYF.

The V and J genes are TRBV20-1 and TRBJ2-7; 9 bases are shared with TRBD1. Unmatched junction bases numbered 14, after V lost 0 bases and J lost 2 bases. The CDR3 has 18 residues. Germline CDR1 and CDR2: DFQATT and SNEGSKA (reference sequence). CDR3 coding DNA: TGCAGTGCTAGAGACCTATCGCGGGACAGGGTATGTCCCTACGAGCAGTACGTC. Protein product: CSARDLSRDRVCPYEQYV.

The chain employs TRBV7-2 and TRBJ2-1; D is unresolved. CDR1 SGHTA and CDR2 FQGNSA come from the germline V gene. The V gene lost 4 bases and the J gene lost 7 bases, with 17 bases spanning the gap. The CDR3 has 15 amino acids. The CDR3 here is CASSWRDGYVNEQFF. CDR3 DNA sequence: TGTGCCAGCAGCTGGAGAGACGGGTATGTAAATGAGCAGTTCTTC.

The gene calls are TRBV6-2 or TRBV6-3 and TRBJ2-7; D unresolved. Germline V gene data show CDR1 as MNHEY and CDR2 as SVGEGT. Trimming cost V 4 bases and J 4 bases, with 8 bases left between them. CDR3 length: 12 residues. CDR3 nucleotides: TGTGCCAGCAGTTTGGGCAGATACGAGCAGTACGTC. This encodes CASSLGRYEQYV.

This clonotype was recorded only once. The chain joins TRBV29-1 to TRBJ2-5; the D is unclear. The CDR3 contains 12 residues. Germline V lookup: CDR1 SQVTM, CDR2 ANQGSEA. The V end was cut by 1 base, the J end by 3 bases, with 6 bases between. In DNA form, the CDR3 reads TGCAGCGTTGAAGGCAGAAAAGAGACCCAGTACTTC. It specifies CSVEGRKETQYF. Variable domain in full (rest from reference TRBV29-1 and TRBJ2-5): SAVISQKPSRDICQRGTSLTIQCQVDSQVTMMFWYRQQPGQSLTLIATANQGSEATYESGFVIDKFPISRPNLTFSTLTVSNMSPEDSSIYLCSVEGRKETQYFGPGTRLLVL.

J is TRBJ2-3 and V is TRBV7-9; 10 nucleotides match TRBD1. The length of the CDR3 is 18 residues. With V trimmed by 5 bases and J by 3 bases, 14 bases remained unmatched. CDR1 and CDR2 from the germline V gene are SEHNR and FQNEAQ (reference sequence). CDR3 sequence: CASSPLWSGQGRTDTQYF. CDR3 in DNA: TGTGCCAGCAGCCCCTTGTGGTCGGGACAGGGGAGGACAGATACGCAGTATTTT. Full variable domain (outside the CDR3, taken from reference TRBV7-9 and TRBJ2-3): DTGVSQNPRHKITKRGQNVTFRCDPISEHNRLYWYRQTLGQGPEFLTYFQNEAQLEKSRLLSDRFSAERPKGSFSTLEIQRTEQGDSAMYLCASSPLWSGQGRTDTQYFGPGTRLTVL.

This sequence joins TRBV7-9 and TRBJ2-1, with TRBD1 identical over 9 bases. Looked up from germline, CDR1 is SEHNR and CDR2 is FQNEAQ (reference sequence). Trimming at V came to 5 bases and at J to 6 bases, leaving 8 bases not matched to a gene. This CDR3 is 15 amino acids long. The CDR3 spells CASSQGQGASNEQFF. The CDR3 nucleotides are TGTGCCAGCAGCCAGGGACAGGGTGCGTCCAATGAGCAGTTCTTC.

This clonotype was counted once. The J gene is TRBJ1-2, the V gene TRBV27, with D maybe TRBD1 (5 bases). The V gene's germline CDR1 is MNHEY and CDR2 SMNVEV (reference sequence). There are 14 residues in the CDR3. V was cut by 2 bases and J by 2 bases, with 9 bases left in between. The CDR3: CASSLMEGNYGYTF. CDR3 DNA sequence: TGTGCCAGCAGTTTAATGGAGGGGAACTATGGCTACACCTTC.

The chain carries TRBV29-1 and TRBJ2-7, with D maybe TRBD2 (7 bases). The CDR3 loop spans 17 amino acids. Trimming stripped 0 bases from V and 0 bases from J, with 18 bases between. CDR1 and CDR2 (germline): SQVTM, ANQGSEA. The CDR3 DNA reads as TGCAGCGTTGAAGATCGGGGGGCAGGGCCGGGCTCCTACGAGCAGTACTTC. This encodes CSVEDRGAGPGSYEQYF.

This clonotype was counted a single time. The chain has TRBV7-8 and TRBJ1-5; D might be TRBD1 (5 bases). The CDR3 has 13 residues. CDR1 and CDR2 (germline): SGHVS, FQNEAQ. V lost 3 bases and J 6 bases, leaving 9 bases between the germline ends. Here the CDR3 reads CASSFDGGQPQHF. CDR3 in DNA: TGTGCCAGCAGCTTCGATGGGGGTCAGCCCCAGCATTTT.

This clonotype was seen just once. The genes are TRBV14 and TRBJ1-2; D is possibly TRBD1 (6 bases). The CDR3 loop spans 15 amino acids. The V and J ends lost 0 bases and 4 bases respectively, with 12 bases between them. CDR1 is SGHDN, CDR2 FVKESK, per germline. CDR3 sequence: CASSQDPTGIYGYTF. CDR3 DNA sequence: TGTGCCAGCAGCCAAGACCCGACAGGAATCTATGGCTACACCTTC.

This clonotype is a singleton in its sample. The V call is TRBV4-1, the J call TRBJ1-5; 10 nucleotides agree with TRBD1. CDR1 and CDR2 (germline): MGHRA, YSYEKL. The CDR3 is made up of 17 amino acids. Trimming cost V 1 base and J 5 bases; bases outside gene matches: 8. The CDR3 loop is CASSQGSETGGYQPQHF. CDR3 in DNA: TGCGCCAGCAGCCAAGGGTCGGAGACAGGGGGCTATCAGCCCCAGCATTTT.

The chain combines TRBV7-8 with TRBJ2-2; D is undetermined. Trimming took 4 bases from V and 6 from J, leaving 15 bases between them. This CDR3 spans 15 amino acids. The germline gives CDR1 SGHVS, CDR2 FQNEAQ. CDR3 bases: TGTGCCAGCAGCTACTGGACGAGTCCCTCCGGGGAGCTGTTTTTT. It encodes CASSYWTSPSGELFF.

V gene TRBV4-1 combines with J gene TRBJ2-4; the match to TRBD1 covers 7 bases. The CDR3 length is 15 residues. Unmatched junction bases numbered 5, after V lost 5 bases and J lost 1 base. The germline gives CDR1 MGHRA, CDR2 YSYEKL. The CDR3 DNA follows: TGCGCCAGCAGCGACAGGGTCCACGCCAAAAACATTCAGTACTTC. Amino acid sequence: CASSDRVHAKNIQYF.

V is TRBV20-1 and J is TRBJ2-7; D not certain. V was cut by 0 bases and J by 0 bases, with 3 bases left in between. The CDR3 totals 12 residues. Germline CDR1 is DFQATT and CDR2 is SNEGSKA (reference sequence). The CDR3 region has the DNA TGCAGTGCTAGAGAGAGCTCCTACGAGCAGTACGTC. Translation gives CSARESSYEQYV.

The V call is TRBV5-6, the J call TRBJ2-5; a weak D match, TRBD2 (5 bases). Trimming took 0 bases from V and 4 from J, leaving 25 bases between them. The CDR3 is made up of 19 amino acids. From germline, CDR1 is SGHDT and CDR2 YYEEEE. The CDR3 bases are TGTGCCAGCAGCTTGGAACACACCCCGCGGGTGCGTCAAAGAGAGACCCAGTACTTC. Translating gives CASSLEHTPRVRQRETQYF.

The chain couples TRBV27 to TRBJ1-2, with 8 bases identical to TRBD1. Looked up from germline, CDR1 is MNHEY and CDR2 is SMNVEV (reference sequence). V was clipped by 6 bases and J by 3 bases; unmatched bases: 3. The CDR3 contains 13 residues. The DNA of the CDR3 is TGTGCCAGCAGACAGGGGGGTTACTATGGCTACACCTTC. Translation gives CASRQGGYYGYTF.

The chain uses TRBV27 and TRBJ1-5, with D uncertain. Germline V gene lookup returns CDR1 MNHEY and CDR2 SMNVEV (reference sequence). V dropped 5 bases and J dropped 3 bases, with 11 bases sitting between them. The CDR3 runs to 14 residues. The CDR3 reads CASSLLFNNQPQHF. The CDR3 DNA sequence: TGTGCCAGCAGTCTCCTGTTTAACAATCAGCCCCAGCATTTT.

The V and J genes are TRBV28 and TRBJ2-1; 9 bases are shared with TRBD2. V lost 7 bases to trimming and J lost 7 bases; unmatched junction nucleotides: 8. Germline lookup yields CDR1 MDHEN and CDR2 SYDVKM. CDR3 length: 14 amino acids. CDR3 sequence (DNA): TGTGCCAGCACCCTTAGCGGGAGTGCGAATGAGCAGTTCTTC. Protein sequence: CASTLSGSANEQFF.

The J gene is TRBJ2-1, the V gene TRBV4-3; D is possibly TRBD1 or TRBD2 (5 bases each). V dropped 1 base and J dropped 8 bases, with 21 bases sitting between them. CDR1 is LGHNA, CDR2 YSLEER, per germline. The CDR3 sequence is 17 residues long. The CDR3 nucleotides are TGCGCCAGCAGCCAAGCTATAGCATCGGGGCCCCCCGATGAGCAGTTCTTC. This translates into CASSQAIASGPPDEQFF.

The chain recombines TRBV7-6 with TRBJ2-1, with D unresolved. V shed 5 bases and J shed 0 bases, with 14 bases lying between them. This CDR3 has 16 residues. The germline gives CDR1 SGHVS, CDR2 FNYEAQ. CDR3 in DNA: TGTGCCAGCAGCCCCCGAGGCCAGAGCTCCTACAATGAGCAGTTCTTC. This translates into CASSPRGQSSYNEQFF.

In DNA form, the CDR3 reads TGTGCCAGCAGTTATACCTCAGGGGGCGGAGGCTACACCTTC. Amino acid sequence: CASSYTSGGGGYTF. J is TRBJ1-2 and V is TRBV6-5, with 8 nucleotides matching TRBD1. Germline CDR1 and CDR2: MNHEY and SVGAGI. V shed 3 bases, J shed 8 bases, and the junction held 8 bases outside the gene matches. This CDR3 region has 14 residues.

This chain connects TRBV4-1 to TRBJ1-1; maybe TRBD1 (6 bases). Trimming took off 3 bases at V and 0 bases at J, with 14 bases between the two ends. Per the germline V gene, CDR1 is MGHRA and CDR2 is YSYEKL. The CDR3 contains 16 residues. The CDR3 here is CASSQVSGVLNTEAFF. The CDR3 coding sequence is TGCGCCAGCAGCCAGGTCTCAGGGGTCTTGAACACTGAAGCTTTCTTT.

J is TRBJ2-7 and V is TRBV4-1; maybe TRBD1 (6 bases). The CDR3 is made up of 15 amino acids. V lost 2 bases and J lost 7, with 18 bases in between. CDR1 and CDR2 (germline): MGHRA, YSYEKL. CDR3 bases: TGCGCCAGCAGCCAAAGCCCCGGACAGCAAGTGGAGCAGTACTTC. It translates to CASSQSPGQQVEQYF.

The chain combines TRBV20-1 with TRBJ1-5, with 7 bases identical to TRBD1. Germline V gives CDR1 DFQATT, CDR2 SNEGSKA (reference sequence). J lost 6 bases, V lost 5 bases, and 13 bases had no gene match. The CDR3 extends over 15 amino acids. CDR3 nucleotide sequence: TGCAGTGCTTTAAGTCAGGGAGGGGGCCGTCAGCCCCAGCATTTT. This codes for CSALSQGGGRQPQHF.

The table lists this clonotype with a count of one. The gene calls are TRBV6-2 or TRBV6-3 and TRBJ1-2; D ambiguous. V dropped 8 bases and J dropped 4 bases, with 11 bases sitting between them. Germline lookup yields CDR1 MNHEY and CDR2 SVGEGT. The CDR3 spans 12 residues. CDR3 DNA sequence: TGTGCCAGCCAGGAACAGATCTATGGCTACACCTTC. Residues: CASQEQIYGYTF.